The clone carrying this T cell receptor (beta chain) was picked up a small number of times. What it binds is unknown. This sample stems from a study of post-analysis software for immune sequencing data. As for the study in general: Several disease courses (relapsing-remitting, secondary progressive and progressive-relapsing) of multiple sclerosis were included.

The V gene lost 4 bases and the J gene lost 4 bases, with 19 bases spanning the gap. The CDR3 loop spans 16 amino acids. Germline CDR1 is MGHRA and CDR2 is YSYEKL. Incorporated into the TCR beta cDNA libraries were unique molecular identifiers, which served to reduce PCR and sequencing biases. In TCRdb, the PCR reads were re-called with MiXCR into one record per CDR3 protein. The data contain 180,000 or so distinct CDR3 sequences, over 25% of them singletons. Notes on the study in general: Higher frequency in patients than in controls was seen for roughly 5 TRBV segments, with TRBV5-6, TRBV5-1 and TRBV20-1 among them. For normalized Chao1 diversity, multiple sclerosis patients scored significantly lower than controls did.

The chain combines TRBV4-1 with TRBJ1-1; D remains ambiguous. The sequence was collected from a girl under 18 with multiple sclerosis. The source material was blood. The CDR3 region has the DNA TGCGCCAGCAGCCCGCGCGAGTTACTTACAGTCACTGAAGCTTTCTTT. The encoded protein is CASSPRELLTVTEAFF.